This T cell receptor (beta chain) was sequenced during a study of blood T cell repertoires in COVID-19. Method: immunoSEQ multiplex PCR; TCRdb's copy keeps in-frame clones and lacks some. This table holds over 300,000 clones, 89% found once. Germline V CDR1 and CDR2: LGHNA, YNFKEQ. The length of the CDR3 is 16 residues. J was trimmed by 4 bases and V by 0 bases; bases with no gene match: 6. The chain uses TRBV4-2 and TRBJ2-1, with 7 bases lining up with TRBD2. Specimen: peripheral blood. The origin of this receptor is a man in his forties with acute or convalescent COVID-19. The CDR3 region has the DNA TGTGCCAGCAGCCAAGATCAGCCTAGCGGATACAATGAGCAGTTCTTC. The encoded protein is CASSQDQPSGYNEQFF.